The present T cell receptor beta chain was sequenced within a study of T cell responses to AZD1222 COVID-19 vaccine. Study conclusions and caveats: Baseline serology detected seropositivity in only six or seven AZD1222 recipients. Spike as a whole was targeted by vaccine-associated CD4 TCRs, dominant at 160-218 and 743-854. Donors were mostly white British, more females; clonal diversity possibly underestimated. Nearly half of spike-specific TCRs reportedly target unmutated variant regions.

Of note for this clone: Its antigen is currently unknown.

The table came from immunoSEQ multiplex PCR; TCRdb's copy has only in-frame clones and leaves some out. In the table there are some 120,000 clones, roughly nine tenths of which are singletons. V was shortened by 5 bases and J by 7 bases, with 15 bases between the two germline ends. The CDR3 sequence is 14 residues long. Germline V CDR1 and CDR2: SGHRS, YFSETQ. This receptor was obtained from an adult who received the AZD1222 COVID-19 vaccine. This rearrangement joins TRBV5-1 to TRBJ1-4; D is unresolved. Sequenced here: peripheral blood, sampled 28 days after the second AZD1222 dose. The chain's CDR3 is CASRAGISGEKLFF. In nucleotides, the CDR3 is TGCGCCAGCAGGGCCGGGATCTCGGGTGAAAAACTGTTTTTT.